The present T cell receptor beta chain was sequenced within a study of siplizumab effects on memory and regulatory T cells. Study-wide findings and caveats: Siplizumab cultures yielded proliferating Tregs whose suppressive function was not confirmed. The majority of clones, roughly 80-95% of proliferating CD4+ or CD8+ clones, lacked an assignable naive or memory phenotype. Among alloreactive clones, only a minor fraction mapped to unstimulated subsets.

The V end was cut by 3 bases, the J end by 7 bases, with 17 bases between. CDR1 and CDR2 (germline): MGHDK, SYGVNS. This CDR3 region has 15 residues. For this clone: The antigen is unknown.

Per sample, roughly 10^5 TCR templates were assayed. TCRdb's table, derived via immunoSEQ multiplex PCR, lists solely in-frame clones and lacks some. This sample yields about 100,000 clones, of which 90% to 95% are seen a single time; approximately 0.71% belongs to the top ten. The sample was Tregs sorted from blood. This clonotype originated in a human donor in good health. The rearrangement links TRBV25-1 to TRBJ2-3; D gene uncertain. The CDR3 sequence is CASSDPLRPANTQYF. The CDR3 nucleotides read TGTGCCAGCAGTGATCCCCTCAGGCCGGCTAATACGCAGTATTTT.